Sequencing of this T cell receptor (beta chain) was carried out in a study of blood T cell repertoires in COVID-19. Germline CDR1 and CDR2: MNHEY and SMNVEV (reference sequence). There are 15 residues in the CDR3. V lost 2 bases, J lost 7 bases, and 14 bases lay in between. Measured with immunoSEQ multiplex PCR; TCRdb has only the in-frame clones, and not every one. The sample has some 120,000 clones; 65% to 90% are singletons. The sequenced material came from peripheral blood. The rearrangement joins TRBV27 to TRBJ2-2; a possible D gene is TRBD2 (7 bases). The clonotype originates from a man aged 80 or over with active or convalescent COVID-19. The CDR3, as DNA: TGTGCCAGCAGTTTAAATGGGGAGGGGGACGGGGAGCTGTTTTTT. It encodes CASSLNGEGDGELFF.